Listed below are T cell receptor beta chains from one sample, sequenced in a study of T cells in Graves' hyperthyroidism and ophthalmopathy. A single record per CDR3 protein comes from TCRdb applying MiXCR to the multiplex PCR reads. The table lists around 610,000 distinct CDR3 sequences, roughly 15% of them singletons. Sequencing input: blood. The receptors were gathered from a woman aged 40 to 49 with Graves' ophthalmopathy. CDR3s include the opening cysteine and the closing phenylalanine or tryptophan. The D gene is left open where the match is weak. Clone sizes are given selectively: once, few, many, or a class where the clone is expanded.

size,D,V,J,CDR3,DNA
many,NA,TRBV30,TRBJ1-5,CAWSTTGFGNQPQHF,TGTGCCTGGAGTACAACAGGGTTTGGCAATCAGCCCCAGCATTTT
many,NA,TRBV7-9,TRBJ1-1,CASSPPGTGNTEAFF,TGTGCCAGCAGCCCACCCGGGACGGGGAACACTGAAGCTTTCTTT
many,NA,TRBV20-1,TRBJ1-2,CSAAGDKEGYTF,TGCAGTGCTGCCGGGGACAAGGAGGGCTACACCTTC
many,NA,TRBV6-5,TRBJ2-7,CASSYGTLLGSYEQYF,TGTGCCAGCAGTTACGGTACCCTACTAGGCTCCTACGAGCAGTACTTC
many,TRBD2,TRBV12-3/TRBV12-4,TRBJ2-7,CASSTSSGSSPYEQYF,TGTGCCAGCAGTACCTCTAGCGGGAGCTCCCCCTACGAGCAGTACTTC
many,TRBD2,TRBV6-2/TRBV6-3,TRBJ2-5,CASSYWASGQETQYF,TGTGCCAGCAGTTACTGGGCTAGCGGCCAAGAGACCCAGTACTTC
many,TRBD2,TRBV14,TRBJ2-5,CASSHAGLEETQYF,TGTGCCAGCAGCCACGCCGGACTAGAAGAGACCCAGTACTTC
NA,TRBD2,TRBV6-2/TRBV6-3,TRBJ2-2,CASSYSQPGGPSTGELFF,TGTGCCAGCAGTTACTCGCAACCGGGAGGGCCGTCCACCGGGGAGCTGTTTTTT
few,NA,TRBV29-1,TRBJ2-7,CSVARGDEQYF,TGCAGCGTTGCTCGAGGGGACGAGCAGTACTTC
many,NA,TRBV2,TRBJ1-5,CASRLEGQPQHF,TGTGCCAGCAGATTAGAGGGCCAGCCCCAGCATTTT
many,NA,TRBV12-3/TRBV12-4,TRBJ2-7,CASSSADSYEQYF,TGTGCCAGCAGTTCGGCGGACTCCTACGAGCAGTACTTC
many,NA,TRBV27,TRBJ1-2,CASSSPGSYGYTF,TGTGCCAGCAGCAGTCCGGGAAGCTATGGCTACACCTTC
many,NA,TRBV6-1,TRBJ1-2,CASREGASYGYTF,TGTGCCAGCAGAGAAGGAGCATCCTATGGCTACACCTTC
few,TRBD2,TRBV10-3,TRBJ2-3,CAISGLAGTDTQYF,TGTGCCATCAGTGGACTAGCGGGAACAGATACGCAGTATTTT
many,NA,TRBV11-2,TRBJ2-5,CASSPFNNQETQYF,TGTGCCAGCAGCCCGTTCAATAACCAAGAGACCCAGTACTTC